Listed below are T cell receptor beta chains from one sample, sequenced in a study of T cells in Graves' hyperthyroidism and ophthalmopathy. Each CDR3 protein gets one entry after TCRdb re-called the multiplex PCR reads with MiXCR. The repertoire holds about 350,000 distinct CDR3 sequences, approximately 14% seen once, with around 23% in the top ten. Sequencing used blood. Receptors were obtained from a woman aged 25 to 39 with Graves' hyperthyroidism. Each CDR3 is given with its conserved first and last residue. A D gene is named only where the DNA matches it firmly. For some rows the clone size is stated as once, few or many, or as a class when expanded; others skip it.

CDR3 DNA: TGCAGTGCTATAAAGCCGGGCCCACAGGCTAATGAGCAGTTCTTC
CDR3 protein: CSAIKPGPQANEQFF
clone size: many
J gene: TRBJ2-1
D gene: -
V gene: TRBV20-1

CDR3 DNA: TGTGCCACCAGCAGATCCCCAGGCGAGACCCAGTACTTC
CDR3 protein: CATSRSPGETQYF
clone size: -
J gene: TRBJ2-5
D gene: -
V gene: TRBV15

CDR3 DNA: TGTGCCTGGGGGTCCGGGGTGTGGAGCGGGAGTAGCTACAATGAGCAGTTCTTC
CDR3 protein: CAWGSGVWSGSSYNEQFF
clone size: -
J gene: TRBJ2-1
D gene: TRBD2
V gene: TRBV30

CDR3 DNA: TGTGCCAGCAGCTCGGACAGGCTGGGCACTGAAGCTTTCTTT
CDR3 protein: CASSSDRLGTEAFF
clone size: few
J gene: TRBJ1-1
D gene: TRBD1
V gene: TRBV6-2/TRBV6-3

CDR3 DNA: TGTGCCAGTAGTACGCGAGCGAGGGAGCCCTTCAATGAGCAGTTCTTC
CDR3 protein: CASSTRAREPFNEQFF
clone size: few
J gene: TRBJ2-1
D gene: -
V gene: TRBV19

CDR3 DNA: TGTGCCAGCAGAACAGGACGCGAGCAGTACTTC
CDR3 protein: CASRTGREQYF
clone size: many
J gene: TRBJ2-7
D gene: -
V gene: TRBV11-1

CDR3 DNA: TGTGCCAGCATCAACGTCCAGGGGATGAACACTGAAGCTTTCTTT
CDR3 protein: CASINVQGMNTEAFF
clone size: many
J gene: TRBJ1-1
D gene: -
V gene: TRBV6-1

CDR3 DNA: TGTGCCAGCAGTTTCATCGGGACGGCGGATGCGGATCGGCACTACGAGCAGTACTTC
CDR3 protein: CASSFIGTADADRHYEQYF
clone size: many
J gene: TRBJ2-7
D gene: -
V gene: TRBV28

CDR3 DNA: TGTGCCAGCAGCCAAGTCCAGGGAGGCAGAAACCTTTCACCCCTCCACTTT
CDR3 protein: CASSQVQGGRNLSPLHF
clone size: -
J gene: TRBJ1-6
D gene: -
V gene: TRBV4-2

CDR3 DNA: TGTGCCAGCAGCGTAGCCGGATGGGGGACAGGGGGAAGGGAACTGTTTTTT
CDR3 protein: CASSVAGWGTGGRELFF
clone size: -
J gene: TRBJ1-4
D gene: TRBD1
V gene: TRBV9

CDR3 DNA: TGTGCCAGCAGTCACTTCGGGGACAGGGTCGAGGAGACCCAGTACTTC
CDR3 protein: CASSHFGDRVEETQYF
clone size: many
J gene: TRBJ2-5
D gene: TRBD1
V gene: TRBV6-1

CDR3 DNA: TGTGCCAGCAGTGCTAGCGGGGGATCCGGGGAGCTGTTTTTT
CDR3 protein: CASSASGGSGELFF
clone size: -
J gene: TRBJ2-2
D gene: TRBD2
V gene: TRBV7-3

CDR3 DNA: TGTGCCAGCCCCGCTAGCTTGGGCACAGATACGCAGTATTTT
CDR3 protein: CASPASLGTDTQYF
clone size: many
J gene: TRBJ2-3
D gene: -
V gene: TRBV2

CDR3 DNA: TGCAGTGCTAGTTTGGCTAGCGGATCCACAGATACGCAGTATTTT
CDR3 protein: CSASLASGSTDTQYF
clone size: -
J gene: TRBJ2-3
D gene: TRBD2
V gene: TRBV20-1